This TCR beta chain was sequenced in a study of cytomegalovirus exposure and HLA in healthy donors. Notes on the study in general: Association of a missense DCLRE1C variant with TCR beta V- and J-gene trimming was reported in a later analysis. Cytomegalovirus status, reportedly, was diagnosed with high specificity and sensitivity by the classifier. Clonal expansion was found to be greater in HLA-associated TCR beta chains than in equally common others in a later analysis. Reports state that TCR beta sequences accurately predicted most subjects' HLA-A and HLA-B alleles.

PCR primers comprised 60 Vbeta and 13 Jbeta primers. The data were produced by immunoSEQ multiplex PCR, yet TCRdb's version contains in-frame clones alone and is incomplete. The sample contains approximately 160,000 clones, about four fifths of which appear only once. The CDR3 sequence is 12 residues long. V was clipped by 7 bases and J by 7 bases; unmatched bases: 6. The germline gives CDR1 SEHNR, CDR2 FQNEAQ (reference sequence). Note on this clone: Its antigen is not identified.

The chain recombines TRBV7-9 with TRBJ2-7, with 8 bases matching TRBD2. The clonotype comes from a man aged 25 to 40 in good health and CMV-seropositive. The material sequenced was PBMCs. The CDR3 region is CASNPPGGEQYF. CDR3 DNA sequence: TGTGCCAGCAACCCGCCGGGGGGGGAGCAGTACTTC.